This T cell receptor beta chain was sequenced for a study of blood T cell repertoires in COVID-19. Across the study: COVID-19 samples collected from the United States, Italy and Spain covered acute and convalescent phases. From T cells, B-cell-depleted T cells, or PBMCs came the material, which was cDNA or gDNA.

Germline CDR1 KGHDR, CDR2 SFDVKD. The CDR3 covers 21 residues. J gave up 3 bases and V 6 bases, and 23 bases lay outside the gene matches. As processed by the authors: Nucleated cell counts were estimated from reference gene primer amplification. Clones were sequenced by immunoSEQ multiplex PCR, and TCRdb holds only the in-frame ones, with some missing. V and J calls and clone size are those listed in that table; D and trimming were worked out from the DNA. This table has some 280,000 clones, approximately 91% appearing once. Material for sequencing was peripheral blood. The sequence came from a woman aged 60 to 75 with acute or convalescent COVID-19. J is TRBJ2-2 and V is TRBV24-1; 8 nucleotides match TRBD2. The CDR3 DNA sequence: TGTGCCACCAGTAGAGGTTATTGGCAGAGGCGGGGGGCGGTCCACACCGGGGAGCTGTTTTTT. Its translation: CATSRGYWQRRGAVHTGELFF.